This T cell receptor beta chain was profiled in a study of shared clonotypes between healthy human individuals. Whole-study context: The people who gave samples were two women and three men aged 18 to 49.

Trimming left V 3 bases short and J 6 bases short, with 9 bases between. Germline CDR1 is LNHDA and CDR2 is SQIVND (reference sequence). CDR3 length: 12 amino acids. Here immunoSEQ multiplex PCR was the method, and the copy in TCRdb shows in-frame clones only, minus some. Of over 1.4 million clones listed, around 97% are singletons. The sequence was collected from a man aged 30-40 years in good health. This chain joins TRBV19 and TRBJ2-7, with unresolved D. Specimen: naive CD4+ T cells sorted from blood. The subset here: CD45RA+ positively selected. Here the CDR3 reads CASSIVGREQYF. The CDR3 DNA reads TGTGCCAGTAGTATCGTCGGGCGCGAGCAGTACTTC. The full variable domain, completed using reference TRBV19 and TRBJ2-7, is DGGITQSPKYLFRKEGQNVTLSCEQNLNHDAMYWYRQDPGQGLRLIYYSQIVNDFQKGDIAEGYSVSREKKESFPLTVTSAQKNPTAFYLCASSIVGREQYFGPGTRLTVT.